A selection of T cell receptor beta chains follows, all from one sample in a study of T cells in Graves' hyperthyroidism and ophthalmopathy. TCRdb analysed the multiplex PCR reads with MiXCR anew, one entry per CDR3 protein. The profile shows approximately 640,000 distinct CDR3 sequences, around 15% of them singletons. The specimen was blood. Receptors were obtained from a woman aged 25-40 years with Graves' hyperthyroidism. Each CDR3 is given with its conserved first and last residue. D genes are given only for firm matches. Rows give clone size only sometimes, using once, few, many, or a class for an expanded clone.

cdr3_nt: TGCGCCAGCACAATAGGGACCAACACTGAAGCTTTCTTT
cdr3_aa: CASTIGTNTEAFF
v_call: TRBV5-1
d_call: NA
clone_size: many
j_call: TRBJ1-1

cdr3_nt: TGTGCCAGCAGCTTAGGGGTCTCTTTCTGGGCCAACGTCCTGACTTTC
cdr3_aa: CASSLGVSFWANVLTF
v_call: TRBV7-2
d_call: NA
clone_size: many
j_call: TRBJ2-6

cdr3_nt: TGTGCCAGCACCATCTCAGGAGCGGAGGGGTTGGGCGAGCAGTACTTC
cdr3_aa: CASTISGAEGLGEQYF
v_call: TRBV28
d_call: NA
clone_size: many
j_call: TRBJ2-7

cdr3_nt: TGCAGCGTTGAGGGACAGCAAGCCTACGAGCAGTACTTC
cdr3_aa: CSVEGQQAYEQYF
v_call: TRBV29-1
d_call: TRBD1
clone_size: NA
j_call: TRBJ2-7

cdr3_nt: TGCGCCAGCAGCCAAGTACTCCCAGGGGGCCCGAACACTGAAGCTTTCTTT
cdr3_aa: CASSQVLPGGPNTEAFF
v_call: TRBV4-1
d_call: TRBD1
clone_size: NA
j_call: TRBJ1-1

cdr3_nt: TGTGCCAGCAAAAGGGGGCAAATCCCCTACGAGCAGTACTTC
cdr3_aa: CASKRGQIPYEQYF
v_call: TRBV6-5
d_call: TRBD1
clone_size: NA
j_call: TRBJ2-7

cdr3_nt: TGCGCCAGCAGCCCGGTGCATGCGGGAGATTCCTACGAGCAGTACTTC
cdr3_aa: CASSPVHAGDSYEQYF
v_call: TRBV4-1
d_call: TRBD2
clone_size: NA
j_call: TRBJ2-7

cdr3_nt: TGTGCCAGCAGCCCCGGGGGACTAGCGGGAGACGAGCAGTACTTC
cdr3_aa: CASSPGGLAGDEQYF
v_call: TRBV9
d_call: TRBD2
clone_size: NA
j_call: TRBJ2-7

cdr3_nt: TGTGCCTGGAGTGGGACTAGGGACTACGAGCAGTACTTC
cdr3_aa: CAWSGTRDYEQYF
v_call: TRBV30
d_call: TRBD2
clone_size: NA
j_call: TRBJ2-7

cdr3_nt: TGCGCCAGCAGGGGCCCAGAGCAGTTCTTC
cdr3_aa: CASRGPEQFF
v_call: TRBV5-1
d_call: NA
clone_size: few
j_call: TRBJ2-1

cdr3_nt: TGTGCCAGCAGCCAACGCGGGTATTCGCATTCACCCCTCCACTTT
cdr3_aa: CASSQRGYSHSPLHF
v_call: TRBV28
d_call: NA
clone_size: NA
j_call: TRBJ1-6

cdr3_nt: TGTGCCAGCAGCCATGGTTACGATGAGCAGTTCTTC
cdr3_aa: CASSHGYDEQFF
v_call: TRBV7-8
d_call: NA
clone_size: NA
j_call: TRBJ2-1

cdr3_nt: TGTGCCAGCAACGCATCGGGGGACGGCTACACCTTC
cdr3_aa: CASNASGDGYTF
v_call: TRBV6-8
d_call: NA
clone_size: few
j_call: TRBJ1-2

cdr3_nt: TGTGCCAGCAGTGAGACAGAGAACACTGAAGCTTTCTTT
cdr3_aa: CASSETENTEAFF
v_call: TRBV6-1
d_call: NA
clone_size: many
j_call: TRBJ1-1

cdr3_nt: TGTGCCAGCAGCGTGACCCGACCACACGAGCAGTACTTC
cdr3_aa: CASSVTRPHEQYF
v_call: TRBV13
d_call: NA
clone_size: NA
j_call: TRBJ2-7

cdr3_nt: TGTGCCAGCAGCCCAGCGGGAGCCCCTTACAATGAGCAGTTCTTC
cdr3_aa: CASSPAGAPYNEQFF
v_call: TRBV12-3/TRBV12-4
d_call: TRBD2
clone_size: many
j_call: TRBJ2-1

cdr3_nt: TGTGCCAGCAGCGCCGGGACAACGATGAACACTGAAGCTTTCTTT
cdr3_aa: CASSAGTTMNTEAFF
v_call: TRBV9
d_call: NA
clone_size: few
j_call: TRBJ1-1

cdr3_nt: TGTGCCAGCAGATCGACGGCTAGCGGGAGGACCGCTGGACTGTACTTC
cdr3_aa: CASRSTASGRTAGLYF
v_call: TRBV6-2/TRBV6-3
d_call: TRBD2
clone_size: many
j_call: TRBJ2-5

cdr3_nt: TGCAGGGCCCATGGCGGGAGAGAGCAGTTCTTC
cdr3_aa: CRAHGGREQFF
v_call: TRBV20-1
d_call: TRBD2
clone_size: NA
j_call: TRBJ2-1

cdr3_nt: TGTGCCAGCAGTGATCTCGCAGGGATGGATCACCCGTACTTC
cdr3_aa: CASSDLAGMDHPYF
v_call: TRBV2
d_call: NA
clone_size: many
j_call: TRBJ2-5

cdr3_nt: TGTGCCAGCAGCCCTCAGGGGCGGGCTAGGGGCGAGCAGTACTTC
cdr3_aa: CASSPQGRARGEQYF
v_call: TRBV7-9
d_call: NA
clone_size: many
j_call: TRBJ2-7

cdr3_nt: TGCAGCGTTGCCCCCACGATTTCCACCGGGGAGCTGTTTTTT
cdr3_aa: CSVAPTISTGELFF
v_call: TRBV29-1
d_call: NA
clone_size: few
j_call: TRBJ2-2

cdr3_nt: TGCGCCAGCAGTGATATTGAGGATGGGGGAGTGGGACTAGCGGGAGGGCACAATGAGCAGTTCTTC
cdr3_aa: CASSDIEDGGVGLAGGHNEQFF
v_call: TRBV10-1
d_call: TRBD2
clone_size: NA
j_call: TRBJ2-1

cdr3_nt: TGCAGCGTTTTGTTCCCGTTTACAGGGGGCCTTTACACCTTC
cdr3_aa: CSVLFPFTGGLYTF
v_call: TRBV29-1
d_call: TRBD1
clone_size: NA
j_call: TRBJ1-2

cdr3_nt: TGCAGCGGTGGGCTGGGGGACACTGAAGCTTTCTTT
cdr3_aa: CSGGLGDTEAFF
v_call: TRBV29-1
d_call: NA
clone_size: many
j_call: TRBJ1-1

cdr3_nt: TGTGCCAGCAGCCTCACTAGCGGGACCCGAGATACGCAGTATTTT
cdr3_aa: CASSLTSGTRDTQYF
v_call: TRBV3-1
d_call: TRBD2
clone_size: many
j_call: TRBJ2-3

cdr3_nt: TGTGCCAGCAGTTTAGTACTAGCGGGAGAGTTGACCGGGGAGCTGTTTTTT
cdr3_aa: CASSLVLAGELTGELFF
v_call: TRBV12-3/TRBV12-4
d_call: TRBD2
clone_size: many
j_call: TRBJ2-2

cdr3_nt: TGTGCCAGCAGCTGGACAGGGGCCAATGATGAGCAGTTCTTC
cdr3_aa: CASSWTGANDEQFF
v_call: TRBV6-1
d_call: TRBD1
clone_size: many
j_call: TRBJ2-1

cdr3_nt: TGTGCCATCAGTGAACTAGCCAGCTCCTACGAGCAGTACTTC
cdr3_aa: CAISELASSYEQYF
v_call: TRBV10-3
d_call: NA
clone_size: NA
j_call: TRBJ2-7

cdr3_nt: TGCAGCGCCCAGCGGTATGGACAGGGCCAAGAGACCCAGTACTTC
cdr3_aa: CSAQRYGQGQETQYF
v_call: TRBV29-1
d_call: TRBD1
clone_size: many
j_call: TRBJ2-5

cdr3_nt: TGTGCCAGCAGTGCGACAGGGGAACTCTACGAGCAGTACTTC
cdr3_aa: CASSATGELYEQYF
v_call: TRBV28
d_call: TRBD1
clone_size: many
j_call: TRBJ2-7

cdr3_nt: TGTGCCAGCATCGGGGGAGAAAAACTGTTTTTT
cdr3_aa: CASIGGEKLFF
v_call: TRBV7-9
d_call: NA
clone_size: NA
j_call: TRBJ1-4

cdr3_nt: TGTGCCAGTAGTACAATGAGGTCGGGTGAAAAACTGTTTTTT
cdr3_aa: CASSTMRSGEKLFF
v_call: TRBV19
d_call: NA
clone_size: many
j_call: TRBJ1-4

cdr3_nt: TGTGCCTGGGCAACAGGAACTCAAGAGACCCAGTACTTC
cdr3_aa: CAWATGTQETQYF
v_call: TRBV30
d_call: NA
clone_size: many
j_call: TRBJ2-5

cdr3_nt: TGTGCCAGCAGCGTAGAAGGCACGAACACTGAAGCTTTCTTT
cdr3_aa: CASSVEGTNTEAFF
v_call: TRBV9
d_call: NA
clone_size: NA
j_call: TRBJ1-1

cdr3_nt: TGTGCCAGCTCACCAGAGGGGACCCACGCTGAAAAACTGTTTTTT
cdr3_aa: CASSPEGTHAEKLFF
v_call: TRBV18
d_call: NA
clone_size: NA
j_call: TRBJ1-4

cdr3_nt: TGCAGTGCTAAGACCCCGACTAGCGATCACGGGGAGCTGTTTTTT
cdr3_aa: CSAKTPTSDHGELFF
v_call: TRBV20-1
d_call: TRBD2
clone_size: once
j_call: TRBJ2-2

cdr3_nt: TGTGCCAGCATACCCCAGGGCGGGGTCGGTCAGCCCCAGCATTTT
cdr3_aa: CASIPQGGVGQPQHF
v_call: TRBV6-1
d_call: NA
clone_size: NA
j_call: TRBJ1-5

cdr3_nt: TGTGCCAGTCACAGGGGGCAGGGGGCCAACGTCCTGACTTTC
cdr3_aa: CASHRGQGANVLTF
v_call: TRBV11-2
d_call: TRBD1
clone_size: many
j_call: TRBJ2-6

cdr3_nt: TGTGCCAGCAGCCAAAGACAGTATAGCAATCAGCCCCAGCATTTT
cdr3_aa: CASSQRQYSNQPQHF
v_call: TRBV6-1
d_call: NA
clone_size: NA
j_call: TRBJ1-5

cdr3_nt: TGTGCCAGCAGCTTAGGCCAGGGGGTCTACACAGATACGCAGTATTTT
cdr3_aa: CASSLGQGVYTDTQYF
v_call: TRBV11-3
d_call: TRBD1
clone_size: NA
j_call: TRBJ2-3

cdr3_nt: TGTGCCAGCAGACAGGACTACAATGAGCAGTTCTTC
cdr3_aa: CASRQDYNEQFF
v_call: TRBV5-6
d_call: NA
clone_size: many
j_call: TRBJ2-1